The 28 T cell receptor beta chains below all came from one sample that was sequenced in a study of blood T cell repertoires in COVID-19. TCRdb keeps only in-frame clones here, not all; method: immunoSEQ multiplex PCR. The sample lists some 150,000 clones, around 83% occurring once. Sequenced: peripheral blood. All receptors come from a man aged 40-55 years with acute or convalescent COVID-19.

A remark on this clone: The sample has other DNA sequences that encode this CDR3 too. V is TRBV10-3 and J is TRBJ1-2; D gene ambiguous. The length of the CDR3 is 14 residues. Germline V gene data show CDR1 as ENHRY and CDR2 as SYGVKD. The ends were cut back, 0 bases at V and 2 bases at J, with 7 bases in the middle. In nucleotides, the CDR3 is TGTGCCATCAGTGAGTCAAACAGAAACTATGGCTACACCTTC. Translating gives CAISESNRNYGYTF.

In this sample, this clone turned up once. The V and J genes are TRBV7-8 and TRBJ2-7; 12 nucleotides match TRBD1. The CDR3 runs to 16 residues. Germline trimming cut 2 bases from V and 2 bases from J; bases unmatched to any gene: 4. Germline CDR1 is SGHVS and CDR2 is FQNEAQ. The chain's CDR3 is CASSLRRDRGPYEQYF. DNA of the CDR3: TGTGCCAGCAGCTTAAGGAGGGACAGGGGGCCCTACGAGCAGTACTTC.

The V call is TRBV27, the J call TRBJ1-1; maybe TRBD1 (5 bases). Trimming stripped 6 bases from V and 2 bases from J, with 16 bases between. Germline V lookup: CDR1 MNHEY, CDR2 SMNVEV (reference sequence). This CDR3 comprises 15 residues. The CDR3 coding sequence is TGTGCCAGCAGCCCTTTGGGGGGAATAAACACTGAAGCTTTCTTT. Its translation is CASSPLGGINTEAFF.

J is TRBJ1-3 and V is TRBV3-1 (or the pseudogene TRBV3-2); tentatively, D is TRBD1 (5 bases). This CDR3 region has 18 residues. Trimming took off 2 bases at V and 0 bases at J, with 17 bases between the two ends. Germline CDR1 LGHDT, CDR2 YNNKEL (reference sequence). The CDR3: CASSQWGDPDGSGNTIYF. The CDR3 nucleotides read TGTGCCAGCAGCCAATGGGGGGACCCCGACGGCTCTGGAAACACCATATATTTT.

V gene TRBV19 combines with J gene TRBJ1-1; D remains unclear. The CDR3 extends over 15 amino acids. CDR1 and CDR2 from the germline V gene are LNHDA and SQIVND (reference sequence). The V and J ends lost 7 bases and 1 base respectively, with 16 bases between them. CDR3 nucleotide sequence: TGTGCCAGTATGTATCTCGGATCGGGGAACACTGAAGCTTTCTTT. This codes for CASMYLGSGNTEAFF.

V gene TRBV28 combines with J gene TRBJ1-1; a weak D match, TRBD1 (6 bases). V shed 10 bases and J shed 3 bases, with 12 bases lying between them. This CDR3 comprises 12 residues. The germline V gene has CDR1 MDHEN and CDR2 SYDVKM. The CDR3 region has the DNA TGTGCCACAAAGGGGGGGTACACTGAAGCTTTCTTT. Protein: CATKGGYTEAFF. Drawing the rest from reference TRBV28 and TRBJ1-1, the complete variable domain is DVKVTQSSRYLVKRTGEKVFLECVQDMDHENMFWYRQDPGLGLRLIYFSYDVKMKEKGDIPEGYSVSREKKERFSLILESASTNQTSMYLCATKGGYTEAFFGQGTRLTVV.

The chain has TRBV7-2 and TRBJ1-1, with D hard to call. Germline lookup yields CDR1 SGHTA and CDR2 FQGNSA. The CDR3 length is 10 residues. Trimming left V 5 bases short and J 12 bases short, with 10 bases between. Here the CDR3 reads CASSQVETFF. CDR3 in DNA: TGTGCCAGCAGCCAGGTTGAGACTTTCTTT.

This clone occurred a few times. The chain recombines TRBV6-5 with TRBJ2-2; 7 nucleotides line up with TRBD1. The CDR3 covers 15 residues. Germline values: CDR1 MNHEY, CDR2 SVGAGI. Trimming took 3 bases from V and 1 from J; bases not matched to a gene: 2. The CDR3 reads CASSYQGVNTGELFF. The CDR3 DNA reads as TGTGCCAGCAGTTATCAGGGGGTGAACACCGGGGAGCTGTTTTTT.

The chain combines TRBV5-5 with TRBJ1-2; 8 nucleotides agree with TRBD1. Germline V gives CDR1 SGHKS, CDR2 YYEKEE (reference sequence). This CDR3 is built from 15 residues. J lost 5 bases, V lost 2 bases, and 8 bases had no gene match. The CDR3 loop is CASSLYGTGIYGYTF. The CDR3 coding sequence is TGTGCCAGCAGCTTATACGGGACAGGCATATATGGCTACACCTTC.

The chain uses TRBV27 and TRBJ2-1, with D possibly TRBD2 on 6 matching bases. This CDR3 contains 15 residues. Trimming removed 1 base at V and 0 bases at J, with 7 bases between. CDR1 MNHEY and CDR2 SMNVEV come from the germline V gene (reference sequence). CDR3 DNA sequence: TGTGCCAGCAGTTTATGGGACTTCTCCTACAATGAGCAGTTCTTC. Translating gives CASSLWDFSYNEQFF.

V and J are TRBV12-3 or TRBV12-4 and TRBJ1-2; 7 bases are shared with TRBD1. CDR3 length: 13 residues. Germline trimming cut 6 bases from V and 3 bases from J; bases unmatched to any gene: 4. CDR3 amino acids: CASRRDSHYGYTF. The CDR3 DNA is TGTGCCAGCAGGCGGGACAGTCACTATGGCTACACCTTC.

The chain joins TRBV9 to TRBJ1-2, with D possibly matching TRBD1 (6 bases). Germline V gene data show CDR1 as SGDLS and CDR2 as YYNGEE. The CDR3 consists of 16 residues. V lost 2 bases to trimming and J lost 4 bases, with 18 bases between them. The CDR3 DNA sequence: TGTGCCAGCAGCGTTTCGGACAGCACGGCACCCTATGGCTACACCTTC. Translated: CASSVSDSTAPYGYTF. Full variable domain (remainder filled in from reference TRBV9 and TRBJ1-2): DSGVTQTPKHLITATGQRVTLRCSPRSGDLSVYWYQQSLDQGLQFLIQYYNGEERAKGNILERFSAQQFPDLHSELNLSSLELGDSALYFCASSVSDSTAPYGYTFGSGTRLTVV.

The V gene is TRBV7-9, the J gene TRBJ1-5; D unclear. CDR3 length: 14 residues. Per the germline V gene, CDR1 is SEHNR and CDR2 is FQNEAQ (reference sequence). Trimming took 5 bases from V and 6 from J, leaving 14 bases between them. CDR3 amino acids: CASSQAPLVQPQHF. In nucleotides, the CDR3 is TGTGCCAGCAGCCAGGCCCCCTTGGTTCAGCCCCAGCATTTT.

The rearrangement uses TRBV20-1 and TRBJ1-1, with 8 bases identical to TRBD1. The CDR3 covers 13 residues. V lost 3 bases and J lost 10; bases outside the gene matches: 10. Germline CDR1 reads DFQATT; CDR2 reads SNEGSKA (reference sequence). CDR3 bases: TGCAGTGCTAGTCCTGACAGGGGAGAAGGAGCTTTCTTT. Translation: CSASPDRGEGAFF.

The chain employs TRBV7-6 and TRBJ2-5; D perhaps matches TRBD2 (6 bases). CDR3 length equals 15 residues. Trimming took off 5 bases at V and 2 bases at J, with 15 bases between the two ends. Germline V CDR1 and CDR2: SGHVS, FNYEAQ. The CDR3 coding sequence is TGTGCCAGCAGCCCTAATATAGCGGAACAAGAGACCCAGTACTTC. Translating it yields CASSPNIAEQETQYF.

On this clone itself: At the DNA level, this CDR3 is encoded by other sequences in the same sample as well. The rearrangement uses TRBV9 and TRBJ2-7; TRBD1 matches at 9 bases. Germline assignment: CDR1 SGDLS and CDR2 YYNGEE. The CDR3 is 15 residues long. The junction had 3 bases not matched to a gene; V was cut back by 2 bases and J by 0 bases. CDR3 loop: CASSVGQGISYEQYF. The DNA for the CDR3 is TGTGCCAGCAGCGTTGGACAGGGGATCTCCTACGAGCAGTACTTC.

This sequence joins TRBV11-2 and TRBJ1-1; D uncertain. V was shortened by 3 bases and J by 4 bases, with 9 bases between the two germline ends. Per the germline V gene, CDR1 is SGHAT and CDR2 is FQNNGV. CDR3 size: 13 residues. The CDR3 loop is CASSFGRSTEAFF. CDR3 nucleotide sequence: TGTGCCAGCAGCTTTGGGAGGAGCACTGAAGCTTTCTTT.

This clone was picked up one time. Here the CDR3 reads CASSSQGAWNEQYF. CDR3 sequence (DNA): TGTGCCAGCAGTTCACAGGGGGCCTGGAACGAGCAGTACTTC. The chain is built from TRBV6-6 and TRBJ2-7; 9 bases fit TRBD1. Germline trimming cut 4 bases from V and 5 bases from J; bases unmatched to any gene: 6. The CDR3 length is 14 residues. The germline gives CDR1 MNHNY, CDR2 SVGAGI (reference sequence).

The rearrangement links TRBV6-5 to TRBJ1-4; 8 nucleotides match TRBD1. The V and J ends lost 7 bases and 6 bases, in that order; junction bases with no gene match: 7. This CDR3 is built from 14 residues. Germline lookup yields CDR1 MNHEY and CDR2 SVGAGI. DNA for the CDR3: TGTGCCAGCAAGAAGACAGGGGCAGATGAAAAACTGTTTTTT. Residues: CASKKTGADEKLFF.

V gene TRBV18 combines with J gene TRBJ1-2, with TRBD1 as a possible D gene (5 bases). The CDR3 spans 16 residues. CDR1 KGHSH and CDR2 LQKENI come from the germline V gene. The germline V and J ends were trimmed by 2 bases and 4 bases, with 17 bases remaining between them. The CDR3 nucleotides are TGTGCCAGCTCACCAGGGGCAGCGATAAGAAGCTATGGCTACACCTTC. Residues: CASSPGAAIRSYGYTF. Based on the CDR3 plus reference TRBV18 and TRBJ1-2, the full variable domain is NAGVMQNPRHLVRRRGQEARLRCSPMKGHSHVYWYRQLPEEGLKFMVYLQKENIIDESGMPKERFSAEFPKEGPSILRIQQVVRGDSAAYFCASSPGAAIRSYGYTFGSGTRLTVV.

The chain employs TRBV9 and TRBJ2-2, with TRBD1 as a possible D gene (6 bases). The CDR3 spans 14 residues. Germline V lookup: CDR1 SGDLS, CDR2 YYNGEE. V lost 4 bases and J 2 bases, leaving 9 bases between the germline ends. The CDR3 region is CASSPGDNTGELFF. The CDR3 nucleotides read TGTGCCAGCAGCCCAGGGGATAACACCGGGGAGCTGTTTTTT.

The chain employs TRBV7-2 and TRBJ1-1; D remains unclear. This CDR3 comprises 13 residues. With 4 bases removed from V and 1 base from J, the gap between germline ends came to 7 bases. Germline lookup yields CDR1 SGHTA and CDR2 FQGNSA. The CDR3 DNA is TGTGCCAGCAGCTCGGTTGGGAACACTGAAGCTTTCTTT. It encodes CASSSVGNTEAFF.

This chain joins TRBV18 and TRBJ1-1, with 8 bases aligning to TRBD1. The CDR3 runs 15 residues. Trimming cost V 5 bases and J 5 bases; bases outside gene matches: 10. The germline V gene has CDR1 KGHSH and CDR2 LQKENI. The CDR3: CASSYGTGGRTEAFF. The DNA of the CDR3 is TGTGCCAGCTCATACGGGACAGGAGGTAGGACTGAAGCTTTCTTT.

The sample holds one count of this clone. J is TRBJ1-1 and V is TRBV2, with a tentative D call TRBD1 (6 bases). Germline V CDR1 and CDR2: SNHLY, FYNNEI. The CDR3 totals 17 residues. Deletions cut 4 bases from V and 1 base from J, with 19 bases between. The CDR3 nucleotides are TGTGCCAGCAGTGGCCTGGGGGGGGCCCTGACGAACACTGAAGCTTTCTTT. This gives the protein CASSGLGGALTNTEAFF. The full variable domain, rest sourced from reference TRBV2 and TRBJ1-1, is EPEVTQTPSHQVTQMGQEVILRCVPISNHLYFYWYRQILGQKVEFLVSFYNNEISEKSEIFDDQFSVERPDGSNFTLKIRSTKLEDSAMYFCASSGLGGALTNTEAFFGQGTRLTVV.

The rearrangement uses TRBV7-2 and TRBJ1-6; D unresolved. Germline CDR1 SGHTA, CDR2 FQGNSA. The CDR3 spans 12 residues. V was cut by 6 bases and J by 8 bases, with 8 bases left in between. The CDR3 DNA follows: TGTGCCAGCAGACGAACAGATTCACCCCTCCACTTT. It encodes CASRRTDSPLHF. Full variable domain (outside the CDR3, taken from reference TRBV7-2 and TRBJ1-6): GAGVSQSPSNKVTEKGKDVELRCDPISGHTALYWYRQSLGQGLEFLIYFQGNSAPDKSGLPSDRFSAERTGGSVSTLTIQRTQQEDSAVYLCASRRTDSPLHFGNGTRLTVT.

The CDR3 is CASILREGLETQYF. CDR3 in DNA: TGTGCCAGCATCCTCCGAGAGGGATTGGAGACCCAGTACTTC. The chain joins TRBV6-5 to TRBJ2-5; D possibly corresponds to TRBD2 (5 bases). The CDR3 runs 14 residues. The germline CDR1 and CDR2 sequences are MNHEY and SVGAGI. Trimming pared 7 bases from V and 5 bases from J, leaving 17 bases between.

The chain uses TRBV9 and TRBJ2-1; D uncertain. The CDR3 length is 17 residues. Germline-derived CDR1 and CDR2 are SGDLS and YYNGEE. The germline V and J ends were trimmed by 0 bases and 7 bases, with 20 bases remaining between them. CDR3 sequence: CASSVELYGQVGNEQFF. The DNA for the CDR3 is TGTGCCAGCAGCGTAGAGTTGTACGGTCAGGTTGGAAATGAGCAGTTCTTC.

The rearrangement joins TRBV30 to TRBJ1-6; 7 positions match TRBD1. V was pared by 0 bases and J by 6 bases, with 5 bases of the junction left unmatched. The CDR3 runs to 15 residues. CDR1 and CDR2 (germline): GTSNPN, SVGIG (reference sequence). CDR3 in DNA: TGTGCCTGGAGTGTAAACAGGGGAGGTAATTCACCCCTCCACTTT. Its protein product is CAWSVNRGGNSPLHF.